Below are 28 T cell receptor beta chains sequenced from a single sample in a study of blood T cell repertoires in COVID-19. Sequencing used immunoSEQ multiplex PCR; TCRdb keeps in-frame clones, though not all of them. The sample records about 95,000 clones, around 90% being singletons. The sequenced sample consisted of peripheral blood. These receptors were collected from a man between 60 and 70 years old with COVID-19, enrolled during active disease.

The CDR3 loop reads CASSFDGVLSPLHF. CDR3 nucleotide sequence: TGTGCCAGCAGTTTTGACGGGGTACTGTCACCCCTCCACTTT. This chain connects TRBV27 to TRBJ1-6; D is unresolved. CDR3 length: 14 residues. The germline V and J ends were trimmed by 3 bases and 10 bases, with 13 bases remaining between them. The V gene's germline CDR1 is MNHEY and CDR2 SMNVEV (reference sequence).

The chain joins TRBV19 to TRBJ1-1, with a weak D call TRBD1 (5 bases). The germline CDR1 and CDR2 sequences are LNHDA and SQIVND (reference sequence). The germline V and J ends were trimmed by 4 bases and 5 bases, with 11 bases remaining between them. The CDR3 runs 13 residues. The CDR3 DNA follows: TGTGCCAGTAGTAGCCTTCGGGGGACTGAAGCTTTCTTT. Translating it yields CASSSLRGTEAFF.

This rearrangement joins TRBV29-1 to TRBJ1-5; tentatively, D is TRBD1 (6 bases). In germline, CDR1 is SQVTM, CDR2 ANQGSEA. CDR3 length: 13 residues. V lost 4 bases and J 4 bases, leaving 11 bases between the germline ends. The CDR3: CSVGTGPNQPQHF. Here the CDR3 DNA reads TGCAGCGTTGGAACAGGGCCAAATCAGCCCCAGCATTTT.

This clone was seen a handful of times. In nucleotides, the CDR3 is TGCAGCGGTGGGCAGTTAGGATCGGGCTACACCTTC. It codes for CSGGQLGSGYTF. This sequence joins TRBV29-1 and TRBJ1-2; D gene ambiguous. V was cut by 7 bases and J by 8 bases, with 17 bases left in between. The CDR3 has 12 residues. Germline V gene lookup returns CDR1 SQVTM and CDR2 ANQGSEA.

A single count supports this clone. This chain uses TRBV5-1 with TRBJ2-1, with 10 bases aligning to TRBD2. Trimming at V came to 0 bases and at J to 0 bases, leaving 3 bases not matched to a gene. Germline V lookup: CDR1 SGHRS, CDR2 YFSETQ. The CDR3 contains 17 residues. CDR3: CASSLERTSGSYNEQFF. The CDR3, as DNA: TGCGCCAGCAGCTTGGAGCGGACTAGCGGCTCCTACAATGAGCAGTTCTTC.

CDR3 residues: CASSERQGAGEQYF. CDR3 coding DNA: TGTGCCAGCAGTGAACGACAGGGGGCTGGCGAGCAGTACTTC. The chain is built from TRBV6-1 and TRBJ2-7, with 10 bases fitting TRBD1. The length of the CDR3 is 14 residues. J gave up 6 bases and V 2 bases, and 4 bases lay outside the gene matches. CDR1 is MNHNS and CDR2 is SASEGT in the germline V gene.

This clone was observed a single time. This chain uses TRBV19 with TRBJ1-1; unclear D gene. The CDR3 extends over 14 amino acids. The germline gives CDR1 LNHDA, CDR2 SQIVND (reference sequence). Trimming left V 6 bases short and J 1 base short, with 12 bases between. The CDR3 region has the DNA TGTGCCAGTAGACTCGGACGGGAGAACACTGAAGCTTTCTTT. The encoded protein is CASRLGRENTEAFF.

This clone was recorded once. This sequence joins TRBV7-9 and TRBJ1-2; 8 bases align to TRBD1. The germline V gene has CDR1 SEHNR and CDR2 FQNEAQ (reference sequence). J lost 8 bases, V lost 5 bases, and 10 bases had no gene match. This CDR3 has 14 residues. DNA for the CDR3: TGTGCCAGCAGCCCGACAGGGGCGCGGAGCGGCTACACCTTC. The encoded protein is CASSPTGARSGYTF. The complete variable domain, with remaining parts taken from reference TRBV7-9 and TRBJ1-2, reads DTGVSQNPRHKITKRGQNVTFRCDPISEHNRLYWYRQTLGQGPEFLTYFQNEAQLEKSRLLSDRFSAERPKGSFSTLEIQRTEQGDSAMYLCASSPTGARSGYTFGSGTRLTVV.

CDR3 in amino acids: CASSKELQGWNTIYF. Here the CDR3 DNA reads TGTGCCAGCAGTAAAGAGTTACAGGGGTGGAACACCATATATTTT. The chain joins TRBV7-2 to TRBJ1-3; TRBD1 matches at 7 bases. V lost 6 bases to trimming and J lost 7 bases; unmatched junction nucleotides: 12. Germline loops: CDR1 SGHTA, CDR2 FQGNSA. The CDR3 contains 15 residues.

The chain has TRBV11-2 and TRBJ1-1; a possible D gene is TRBD1 (5 bases). Germline V gene data show CDR1 as SGHAT and CDR2 as FQNNGV. There are 10 residues in the CDR3. Trimming removed 7 bases at V and 6 bases at J, with 6 bases between. CDR3 bases: TGTGCCAGCATGGGGCCTGAAGCTTTCTTT. Translation gives CASMGPEAFF.

The chain is built from TRBV11-3 and TRBJ1-6, with 7 bases fitting TRBD1. The CDR3 has 16 amino acids. V lost 0 bases to trimming and J lost 9 bases; unmatched junction nucleotides: 8. The germline CDR1 and CDR2 sequences are SGHNT and YENEEA. CDR3 loop: CASSLDEGAHVSPLHF. Written as DNA, the CDR3 is TGTGCCAGCAGCTTAGACGAGGGGGCGCATGTTTCACCCCTCCACTTT.

This clone showed up just a few times. The chain has TRBV11-1 and TRBJ2-2, with D perhaps TRBD1 (5 bases). This CDR3 region has 15 residues. V shed 7 bases and J shed 8 bases, with 20 bases lying between them. CDR1 SGHAT and CDR2 FQDESV come from the germline V gene (reference sequence). The CDR3 sequence: CASTIRLTGKGELFF. The CDR3 bases are TGTGCCAGCACCATCAGACTCACAGGCAAGGGGGAGCTGTTTTTT.

The chain has TRBV5-4 and TRBJ2-5; 9 nucleotides agree with TRBD2. This CDR3 has 15 residues. The junction had 4 bases not matched to a gene; V was cut back by 0 bases and J by 4 bases. Germline V gene sequence: CDR1 SGHNT, CDR2 YYREEE (reference sequence). In DNA, the CDR3 is TGTGCCAGCAGCTTGGGCGGGAGGGCCGGAGAGACCCAGTACTTC. Protein sequence: CASSLGGRAGETQYF.

The chain carries TRBV9 and TRBJ2-5; weak D call: TRBD2 (6 bases). Germline CDR1 SGDLS, CDR2 YYNGEE. This CDR3 spans 14 amino acids. Trimming shortened V by 4 bases and J by 5 bases, and 15 bases separated the two germline ends. DNA for the CDR3: TGTGCCAGCAGCACTTCGGGAGCTCCTGAGACCCAGTACTTC. Translation: CASSTSGAPETQYF.

The V call is TRBV4-3, the J call TRBJ1-3, with a tentative D call TRBD1 (5 bases). Germline assignment: CDR1 LGHNA and CDR2 YSLEER. The V end lost 1 base, the J end lost 0 bases, and 10 bases lay between the germline ends. The CDR3 consists of 16 residues. CDR3 nucleotides: TGCGCCAGCAGCCAAGCTGGAGACAGCTCTGGAAACACCATATATTTT. Translation: CASSQAGDSSGNTIYF.

The gene calls are TRBV28 and TRBJ1-5, with 9 bases identical to TRBD1. This CDR3 has 15 residues. The germline CDR1 and CDR2 sequences are MDHEN and SYDVKM. V lost 2 bases, J lost 6 bases, and 5 bases stayed unmatched. In DNA form, the CDR3 reads TGTGCCAGCAGTTTACGGGACAGGGTGATTCAGCCCCAGCATTTT. The encoded protein is CASSLRDRVIQPQHF. Full variable domain (outside the CDR3, taken from reference TRBV28 and TRBJ1-5): DVKVTQSSRYLVKRTGEKVFLECVQDMDHENMFWYRQDPGLGLRLIYFSYDVKMKEKGDIPEGYSVSREKKERFSLILESASTNQTSMYLCASSLRDRVIQPQHFGDGTRLSIL.

The chain links TRBV18 to TRBJ1-3, with 9 bases fitting TRBD1. This CDR3 comprises 16 residues. V was pared by 5 bases and J by 0 bases, with 5 bases of the junction left unmatched. Germline CDR1 and CDR2: KGHSH and LQKENI. The CDR3 spells CASSWDREDSGNTIYF. The CDR3 DNA reads TGTGCCAGCTCATGGGACAGGGAGGACTCTGGAAACACCATATATTTT.

The CDR3 sequence: CASSPEDSNNSPLHF. As DNA, the CDR3 is TGTGCCAGCTCACCCGAGGACTCGAATAATTCACCCCTCCACTTT. V and J are TRBV18 and TRBJ1-6; D not certain. Germline CDR1 and CDR2: KGHSH and LQKENI. The CDR3 runs 15 residues. The ends were cut back, 3 bases at V and 5 bases at J, with 11 bases in the middle.

This clone was seen a single time. The chain joins TRBV28 to TRBJ2-7, with 10 bases lining up with TRBD1. The trim removed 6 bases at V and 7 bases at J, leaving 6 bases unmatched. The CDR3 has 13 amino acids. Germline CDR1 MDHEN, CDR2 SYDVKM. The CDR3 reads CASRPGTGVEQYF. CDR3 bases: TGTGCCAGCAGGCCCGGGACAGGGGTTGAGCAGTACTTC.

The rearrangement joins TRBV18 to TRBJ2-2, with TRBD1 identical over 8 bases. Trimming took 2 bases from V and 0 from J; bases not matched to a gene: 2. CDR1 is KGHSH, CDR2 LQKENI, per germline. This CDR3 is 16 amino acids long. This CDR3 is CASSPWGQANTGELFF. For the CDR3, the DNA is TGTGCCAGCTCACCATGGGGACAGGCGAACACCGGGGAGCTGTTTTTT.

The V call is TRBV2, the J call TRBJ2-1; 8 bases map to TRBD2. Per the germline V gene, CDR1 is SNHLY and CDR2 is FYNNEI. The CDR3 runs 15 residues. With V trimmed by 2 bases and J by 7 bases, 7 bases remained unmatched. CDR3 protein: CASSENQRGINEQFF. CDR3 nucleotides: TGTGCCAGCAGTGAAAATCAGCGGGGGATAAATGAGCAGTTCTTC.

This sequence joins TRBV10-1 and TRBJ2-7; 10 positions agree with TRBD1. With V trimmed by 8 bases and J by 3 bases, 7 bases remained unmatched. CDR1 is WNHNN and CDR2 is SYGVQD in the germline V gene (reference sequence). This CDR3 comprises 14 residues. The CDR3 reads CASGTGESYYEQYF. In DNA form, the CDR3 reads TGCGCCAGCGGGACAGGGGAATCTTACTACGAGCAGTACTTC.

The V call is TRBV9, the J call TRBJ1-4; 7 bases fit TRBD1. Per germline, CDR1 SGDLS and CDR2 YYNGEE. The junction had 10 bases not matched to a gene; V was cut back by 4 bases and J by 7 bases. The CDR3 covers 15 residues. The CDR3 here is CASSRKGAWGEKLFF. CDR3 nucleotide sequence: TGTGCCAGCAGCCGTAAGGGGGCTTGGGGTGAAAAACTGTTTTTT.

This clone was detected only a few times. The chain combines TRBV4-3 with TRBJ2-5, with 12 bases lining up with TRBD2. The germline V gene has CDR1 LGHNA and CDR2 YSLEER. This CDR3 contains 20 residues. Trimming cost V 1 base and J 3 bases; bases outside gene matches: 15. The CDR3, as DNA: TGCGCCAGCAGCCAAGGTGGGGCTAGCGGGAGGGCCGGGGAGGAAGAGACCCAGTACTTC. Its protein is CASSQGGASGRAGEEETQYF.

The chain carries TRBV6-4 and TRBJ1-5, with 9 bases identical to TRBD1. The CDR3 loop spans 20 amino acids. Germline V gives CDR1 MRHNA, CDR2 SNTAGT. The junction had 15 bases not matched to a gene; V was cut back by 3 bases and J by 0 bases. The DNA for the CDR3 is TGTGCCAGCAGTGATCACACCACAGGGGGCGAAGTCTATAGCAATCAGCCCCAGCATTTT. Protein: CASSDHTTGGEVYSNQPQHF.

V is TRBV5-5 and J is TRBJ2-4, with D possibly TRBD1 on 6 matching bases. V gave up 0 bases and J gave up 5 bases, with 9 bases separating them. This CDR3 comprises 14 residues. CDR1 is SGHKS, CDR2 YYEKEE, per germline (reference sequence). Here the CDR3 DNA reads TGTGCCAGCAGCTTGGAGGGGGAAGAAAACATTCAGTACTTC. Protein product: CASSLEGEENIQYF. Variable domain in full (rest from reference TRBV5-5 and TRBJ2-4): DAGVTQSPTHLIKTRGQQVTLRCSPISGHKSVSWYQQVLGQGPQFIFQYYEKEERGRGNFPDRFSARQFPNYSSELNVNALLLGDSALYLCASSLEGEENIQYFGAGTRLSVL.

The chain joins TRBV6-2 or TRBV6-3 to TRBJ2-3; D not resolved. Trimming removed 4 bases from V and 8 bases from J, with 19 bases in between. The CDR3 length is 15 residues. From germline, CDR1 is MNHEY and CDR2 SVGEGT. DNA for the CDR3: TGTGCCAGCAGTTGGCGGCCGCGGCTCCTCCCTACGCAGTATTTT. This gives the protein CASSWRPRLLPTQYF.

The rearrangement joins TRBV5-5 to TRBJ2-3; unclear D gene. Trimming shortened V by 0 bases and J by 2 bases, and 7 bases separated the two germline ends. The CDR3 runs 14 residues. Germline assignment: CDR1 SGHKS and CDR2 YYEKEE (reference sequence). CDR3 bases: TGTGCCAGCAGCTTGGGTGCGGACACAGATACGCAGTATTTT. Amino acids: CASSLGADTDTQYF.